A single sample is the source of the 19 T cell receptor beta chains below, sequenced in a study of blood T cells in healthy people across ages. Primed by a sample-barcoded 5' primer and a J-beta primer mix, a second PCR proceeded for about 6 to 12 cycles. Each CDR3 protein gets one entry after TCRdb re-called the 5' RACE reads with MiXCR. The table has 750,000 to 950,000 distinct CDR3 sequences, about 27% seen once; the top ten hold roughly a tenth. These data also featured in a second study, about T cells of mothers and their children.

Source material: blood. These receptors originate from a woman in her thirties or forties in good health.

The table lists this clonotype with a few counts. The chain recombines TRBV24-1 with TRBJ2-1; 8 positions agree with TRBD2. The junction had 3 bases not matched to a gene; V was cut back by 3 bases and J by 0 bases. Germline V gene lookup returns CDR1 KGHDR and CDR2 SFDVKD. This CDR3 spans 16 amino acids. CDR3 protein: CATSDRGGSSYNEQFF. The CDR3 nucleotides are TGTGCCACCAGTGATCGGGGGGGGAGCTCCTACAATGAGCAGTTCTTC.

This clonotype was seen a few times. V usage is TRBV24-1 and J usage is TRBJ2-3, with 7 bases fitting TRBD1. The ends lost 3 bases at V and 5 bases at J; junction bases unmatched: 7. This CDR3 spans 15 amino acids. Germline-derived CDR1 and CDR2 are KGHDR and SFDVKD. The CDR3 sequence: CATSDRGQAVDTQYF. CDR3 nucleotide sequence: TGTGCCACCAGTGATAGAGGACAGGCTGTAGATACGCAGTATTTT.

This clonotype was seen ten or more times. J is TRBJ1-1 and V is TRBV3-1, with unresolved D. CDR3 length: 14 residues. Germline CDR1 is LGHDT and CDR2 is YNNKEL (reference sequence). V lost 0 bases to trimming and J lost 1 base, with 6 bases between them. CDR3 sequence: CASSQEISNTEAFF. The CDR3 bases are TGTGCCAGCAGCCAAGAAATTTCGAACACTGAAGCTTTCTTT.

This clonotype showed up just a few times. The V gene is TRBV6-2 or TRBV6-3, the J gene TRBJ1-1; D ambiguous. The CDR3 covers 16 residues. The ends were cut back, 1 base at V and 1 base at J, with 13 bases in the middle. CDR1 is MNHEY and CDR2 is SVGEGT in the germline V gene. The CDR3 DNA is TGTGCCAGCAGTTACTACACTTTTGGAACGAACACTGAAGCTTTCTTT. Protein sequence: CASSYYTFGTNTEAFF.

This clonotype appeared a few times. This chain joins TRBV28 and TRBJ2-7; 8 bases align to TRBD1. The CDR3 extends over 16 amino acids. Per the germline V gene, CDR1 is MDHEN and CDR2 is SYDVKM. V dropped 5 bases and J dropped 4; count of bases not matched to a gene: 13. For the CDR3, the DNA is TGTGCCAGCAGTATACCGTCCCCGGGACAGGAGTACGAGCAGTACTTC. Translating gives CASSIPSPGQEYEQYF. The variable domain in full, completed from reference TRBV28 and TRBJ2-7, reads DVKVTQSSRYLVKRTGEKVFLECVQDMDHENMFWYRQDPGLGLRLIYFSYDVKMKEKGDIPEGYSVSREKKERFSLILESASTNQTSMYLCASSIPSPGQEYEQYFGPGTRLTVT.

This clonotype appeared many times. The chain combines TRBV12-3 or TRBV12-4 with TRBJ2-1; 8 positions agree with TRBD1. The trim removed 6 bases at V and 4 bases at J, leaving 8 bases unmatched. CDR3 size: 15 residues. The CDR3: CASRPDRASYNEQFF. CDR3 in DNA: TGTGCCAGCAGGCCGGACAGGGCCTCGTACAATGAGCAGTTCTTC.

Only a few counts were recorded for this clonotype. CDR3 amino acids: CASSPRVGTLTTDTQYF. CDR3 in DNA: TGTGCCAGCAGCCCAAGGGTGGGGACTCTAACCACAGATACGCAGTATTTT. The chain carries TRBV7-3 and TRBJ2-3; a possible D gene is TRBD2 (6 bases). Looked up from germline, CDR1 is SGHTA and CDR2 is FQGTGA. Deletions cut 5 bases from V and 2 bases from J, with 20 bases between. The CDR3 runs to 17 residues.

This chain links TRBV29-1 with TRBJ2-5; 10 bases are a match to TRBD1. The end of the DNA aligns better with TRBJ2-7, so the J call may be wrong. This CDR3 is 16 amino acids long. Per germline, CDR1 SQVTM and CDR2 ANQGSEA. In nucleotides, the CDR3 is TGCAGCGTTGAAGATAGGGCCGGGACAGGGGTCCACGAGCAGTACTTC. Translated: CSVEDRAGTGVHEQYF.

This clonotype has just a few counts. The CDR3 coding sequence is TGTGCCAGCAGCCCCCGCGTCGTGCCAATGACAGGGGTCTTTGGGGACACTGAAGCTTTCTTT. Protein product: CASSPRVVPMTGVFGDTEAFF. The chain carries TRBV11-1 and TRBJ1-1, with TRBD1 matching over 8 bases. V shed 5 bases and J 3 bases; nucleotides not matched to a gene: 26. The CDR3 loop spans 21 amino acids. Germline CDR1 is SGHAT and CDR2 is FQDESV (reference sequence). The whole variable domain, remainder taken from reference TRBV11-1 and TRBJ1-1, is EAEVAQSPRYKITEKSQAVAFWCDPISGHATLYWYRQILGQGPELLVQFQDESVVDDSQLPKDRFSAERLKGVDSTLKIQPAELGDSAMYLCASSPRVVPMTGVFGDTEAFFGQGTRLTVV.

This clonotype was found many times. The rearrangement links TRBV28 to TRBJ2-7, with a weak D call TRBD2 (5 bases). Looked up from germline, CDR1 is MDHEN and CDR2 is SYDVKM. The CDR3 is 13 residues long. Trimming left V 4 bases short and J 6 bases short, with 13 bases between. The DNA for the CDR3 is TGTGCCAGCAGTTCGGGGATCAGGAGCGAGCAGTACTTC. Amino acids: CASSSGIRSEQYF.

Worth noting for this clonotype: A single base separates this from a much larger clone, so it may be a read error. This sequence joins TRBV4-1 and TRBJ1-2; D is unresolved. Trimming left V 1 base short and J 7 bases short, with 10 bases between. The CDR3 spans 13 residues. Germline assignment: CDR1 MGHRA and CDR2 YSYEKL. DNA of the CDR3: TGCGCCAGCAGCCAAGTCCTCTTAGGTGGCTACACCTTC. This codes for CASSQVLLGGYTF.

As to this clonotype: This sequence may be a read error, since a much larger clone differs from it by one base. V gene TRBV5-1 combines with J gene TRBJ2-3; TRBD1 is a possible D gene (6 bases). Germline V gene sequence: CDR1 SGHRS, CDR2 YFSETQ. The CDR3 extends over 13 amino acids. CDR3 nucleotide sequence: TGCGCCAGCAGCTGGGACAACACAGATACGCCGTATTTT. It translates to CASSWDNTDTPYF.

The chain combines TRBV6-5 with TRBJ1-2, with TRBD1 matching over 12 bases. The CDR3 is made up of 17 amino acids. V was pared by 4 bases and J by 1 base, with 7 bases of the junction left unmatched. Germline CDR1 reads MNHEY; CDR2 reads SVGAGI. CDR3 residues: CASSWTGTGGDNYGYTF. CDR3 nucleotides: TGTGCCAGCAGTTGGACCGGGACAGGGGGCGATAACTATGGCTACACCTTC.

This clonotype has ten or more counts. The rearrangement uses TRBV20-1 and TRBJ1-6; the D gene is possibly TRBD1 (6 bases). The CDR3 contains 18 residues. The ends were cut back, 0 bases at V and 13 bases at J, with 28 bases in the middle. From germline, CDR1 is DFQATT and CDR2 SNEGSKA (reference sequence). The CDR3 DNA sequence: TGCAGTGCTAGAGATTCTCTCATTGGGACACTAGGAGGGTCCCCCCTCCACTTT. Translation gives CSARDSLIGTLGGSPLHF.

This clonotype has at least ten counts. This chain uses TRBV9 with TRBJ2-5; possibly TRBD2 for D (6 bases). This CDR3 contains 17 residues. V dropped 3 bases and J dropped 2 bases, with 20 bases sitting between them. Germline assignment: CDR1 SGDLS and CDR2 YYNGEE. DNA of the CDR3: TGTGCCAGCAGCGCCAGCCCGGGGGTAGGGGCACAAGAGACCCAGTACTTC. Protein sequence: CASSASPGVGAQETQYF.

V and J are TRBV12-3 or TRBV12-4 and TRBJ1-2, with D unresolved. V was shortened by 5 bases and J by 8 bases, with 18 bases between the two germline ends. This CDR3 spans 14 amino acids. The CDR3 DNA follows: TGTGCCAGCAGTATTAGTTCCGGAATGGGGGGCTACACCTTC. Protein: CASSISSGMGGYTF.

The sample holds a few counts of this clonotype. Since a much larger clone is just one base distant, this may be a read error. The V gene is TRBV12-3 or TRBV12-4, the J gene TRBJ2-7; TRBD2 might be the D (5 bases). With 2 bases removed from V and 5 bases from J, the gap between germline ends came to 16 bases. The CDR3 sequence is 15 residues long. The CDR3 here is CASSLRGQACHEQYF. CDR3 nucleotide sequence: TGTGCCAGCAGTTTACGGGGTCAAGCTTGCCACGAGCAGTACTTC.

Regarding this clonotype: A much larger clone lies one base from this, so it may be a read error. V usage is TRBV7-2 and J usage is TRBJ1-2; no clear D. Germline V gene lookup returns CDR1 SGHTA and CDR2 FQGNSA. The CDR3 is 14 residues long. The CDR3 spells CANSPRMGGYGYTF. The CDR3 bases are TGTGCCAACAGCCCCCGTATGGGTGGCTATGGCTACACCTTC.

J is TRBJ2-4 and V is TRBV20-1; D is unresolved. CDR3 length: 13 residues. V was cut by 6 bases and J by 0 bases, with 9 bases left in between. Per germline, CDR1 DFQATT and CDR2 SNEGSKA (reference sequence). This CDR3 reads CSASSVAKNIQYF. In DNA form, the CDR3 reads TGCAGTGCATCCAGTGTAGCCAAAAACATTCAGTACTTC.